Reported below is one T cell receptor (beta chain). The data belong to a study of OX40 agonist ivuxolimab in advanced cancers. Study overall: Patients received intravenous ivuxolimab every 2 weeks at 0.01 to 10 mg/kg. Patients assigned to dose escalation were diagnosed with hepatocellular carcinoma, melanoma, renal cell or head and neck cancer. Anti-PD-1, anti-PD-L1 or anti-CTLA-4 therapy given earlier was allowed, and around 40% had some.

Profiling relied on immunoSEQ multiplex PCR, and the TCRdb table lists in-frame clones only, not all of them. Of about 15,000 clones in the sample, 80% to 95% were seen once. The CDR3 is made up of 14 amino acids. Germline CDR1 SGDLS, CDR2 YYNGEE. Trimming left V 0 bases short and J 1 base short, with 7 bases between. Sampling times: baseline, cycle 4 day 1, cycle 7 day 1. Source: CD4+ or CD8+ T cells sorted from blood, taken in a trial of the OX40 agonist ivuxolimab. The chain combines TRBV9 with TRBJ1-1; D remains ambiguous. This sequence originates from an adult with an advanced solid tumor such as melanoma, head and neck, liver or kidney cancer. CDR3 coding DNA: TGTGCCAGCAGCGTAGGATGGGGGAACACTGAAGCTTTCTTT. It translates to CASSVGWGNTEAFF. The full variable domain, in which reference TRBV9 and TRBJ1-1 provide the parts outside the CDR3, is DSGVTQTPKHLITATGQRVTLRCSPRSGDLSVYWYQQSLDQGLQFLIQYYNGEERAKGNILERFSAQQFPDLHSELNLSSLELGDSALYFCASSVGWGNTEAFFGQGTRLTVV.